This TCR beta chain comes out of a study of blood T cell repertoires in COVID-19. TCRdb's copy holds only in-frame clones and misses some; the assay was immunoSEQ multiplex PCR. This table has under 300,000 clones, approximately 84% appearing once. Participant age was roughly 18 to 90 years, and participants resided in about 25 US areas. Donors were grouped by their self-reported clinical history. A COVID-19 case was met by exposed participants within 2 weeks before study entry. This CDR3 has 17 amino acids. The germline V gene has CDR1 MDHEN and CDR2 SYDVKM. V was trimmed by 4 bases and J by 0 bases, leaving 15 bases between them.

The TCR originated in a woman aged 50 to 65 who had been exposed to COVID-19. Sequenced input: PBMCs or T cells enriched from blood (not recorded which). This chain uses TRBV28 with TRBJ1-4; D is possibly TRBD1 (5 bases). CDR3 in DNA: TGTGCCAGCAGTTCCCCATCCTCGACAGCAACTAATGAAAAACTGTTTTTT. This sequence encodes CASSSPSSTATNEKLFF. The whole variable domain, remainder taken from reference TRBV28 and TRBJ1-4, is DVKVTQSSRYLVKRTGEKVFLECVQDMDHENMFWYRQDPGLGLRLIYFSYDVKMKEKGDIPEGYSVSREKKERFSLILESASTNQTSMYLCASSSPSSTATNEKLFFGSGTQLSVL.